The following is a TCR beta chain sequence with its context. It was with 60 Vbeta and 13 Jbeta primers that the PCR ran. Produced via immunoSEQ multiplex PCR; TCRdb's table is partial and in-frame only. The profile shows 100,000 to 120,000 clones, about 16% of them singletons. The data originate from a study of cytomegalovirus exposure and HLA in healthy donors. The CDR3 runs to 15 residues. Germline CDR1 KGHSH, CDR2 LQKENI. Trimming cost V 6 bases and J 6 bases; bases outside gene matches: 10. This sequence originates from a female donor in good health and CMV-seronegative. The specimen was PBMCs. This chain uses TRBV18 with TRBJ1-2; 10 nucleotides line up with TRBD1. This CDR3 reads CASSPARDRGNGYTF. CDR3 in DNA: TGTGCCAGCTCTCCCGCCCGGGACAGGGGAAATGGCTACACCTTC.